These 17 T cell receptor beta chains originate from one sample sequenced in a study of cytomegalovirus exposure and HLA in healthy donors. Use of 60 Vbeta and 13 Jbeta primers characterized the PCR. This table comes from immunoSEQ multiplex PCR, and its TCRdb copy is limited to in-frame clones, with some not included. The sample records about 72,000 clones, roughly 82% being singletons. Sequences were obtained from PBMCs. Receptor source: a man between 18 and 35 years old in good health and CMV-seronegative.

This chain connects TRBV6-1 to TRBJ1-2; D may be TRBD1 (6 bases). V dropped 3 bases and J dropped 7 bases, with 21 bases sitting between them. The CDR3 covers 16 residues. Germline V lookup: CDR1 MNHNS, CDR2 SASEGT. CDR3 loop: CASSDERDILWVGYTF. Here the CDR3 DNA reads TGTGCCAGCAGTGACGAGCGGGACATTTTATGGGTTGGCTACACCTTC.

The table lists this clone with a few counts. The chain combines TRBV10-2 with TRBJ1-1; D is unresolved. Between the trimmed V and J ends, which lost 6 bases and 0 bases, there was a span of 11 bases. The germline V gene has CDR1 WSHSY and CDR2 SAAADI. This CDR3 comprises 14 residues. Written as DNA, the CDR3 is TGCGCCAGCAGATCTCCGGGATTGAACACTGAAGCTTTCTTT. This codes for CASRSPGLNTEAFF.

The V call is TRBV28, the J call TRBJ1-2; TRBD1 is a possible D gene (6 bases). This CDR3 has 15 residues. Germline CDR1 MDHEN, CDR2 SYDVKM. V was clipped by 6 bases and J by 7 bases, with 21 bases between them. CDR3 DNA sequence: TGTGCCAGCAGCCCGGGTCTGGCGGCAGGGGCTGGCTACACCTTC. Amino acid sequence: CASSPGLAAGAGYTF.

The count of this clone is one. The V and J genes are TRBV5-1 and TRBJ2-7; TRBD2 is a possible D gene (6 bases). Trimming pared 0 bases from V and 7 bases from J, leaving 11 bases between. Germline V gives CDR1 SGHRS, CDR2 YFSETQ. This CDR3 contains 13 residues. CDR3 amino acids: CASSLAGGPEQYF. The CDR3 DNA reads TGCGCCAGCAGCTTGGCCGGGGGTCCAGAGCAGTACTTC.

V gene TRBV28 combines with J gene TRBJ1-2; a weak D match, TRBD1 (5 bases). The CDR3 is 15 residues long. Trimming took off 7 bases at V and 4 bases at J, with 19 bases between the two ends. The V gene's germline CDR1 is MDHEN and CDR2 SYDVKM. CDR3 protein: CASTQGPPFIYGYTF. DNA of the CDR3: TGTGCCAGCACGCAGGGTCCCCCGTTTATCTATGGCTACACCTTC.

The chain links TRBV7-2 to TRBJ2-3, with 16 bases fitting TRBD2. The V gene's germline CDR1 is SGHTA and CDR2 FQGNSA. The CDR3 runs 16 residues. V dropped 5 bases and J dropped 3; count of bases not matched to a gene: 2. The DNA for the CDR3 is TGTGCCAGCAGCGGGACTAGCGGGAGGGGGACAGATACGCAGTATTTT. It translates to CASSGTSGRGTDTQYF.

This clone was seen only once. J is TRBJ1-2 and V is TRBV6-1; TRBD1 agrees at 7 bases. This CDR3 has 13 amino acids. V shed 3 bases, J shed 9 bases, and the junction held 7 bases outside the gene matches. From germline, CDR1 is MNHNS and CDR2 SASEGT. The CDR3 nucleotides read TGTGCCAGCAGTGATGGCCGACAGGGCCGCTACACCTTC. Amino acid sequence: CASSDGRQGRYTF.

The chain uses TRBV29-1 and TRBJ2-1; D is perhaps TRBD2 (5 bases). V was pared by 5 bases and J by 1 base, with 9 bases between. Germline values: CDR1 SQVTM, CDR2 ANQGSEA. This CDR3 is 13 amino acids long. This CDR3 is CSVQTGSYNEQFF. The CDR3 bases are TGCAGCGTTCAAACGGGGTCCTACAATGAGCAGTTCTTC.

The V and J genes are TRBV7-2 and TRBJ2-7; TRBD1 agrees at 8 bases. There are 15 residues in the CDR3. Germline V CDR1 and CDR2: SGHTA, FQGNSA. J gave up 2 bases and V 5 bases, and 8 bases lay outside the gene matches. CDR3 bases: TGTGCCAGCAGCCCTGACAGGGGCTTCACCTACGAGCAGTACTTC. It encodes CASSPDRGFTYEQYF.

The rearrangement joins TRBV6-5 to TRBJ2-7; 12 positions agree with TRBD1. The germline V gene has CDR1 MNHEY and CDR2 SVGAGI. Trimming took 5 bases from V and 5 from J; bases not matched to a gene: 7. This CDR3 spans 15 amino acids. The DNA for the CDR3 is TGTGCCAGCAGTGTGGGACAGGGGGCGCACAACGAGCAGTACTTC. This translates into CASSVGQGAHNEQYF.

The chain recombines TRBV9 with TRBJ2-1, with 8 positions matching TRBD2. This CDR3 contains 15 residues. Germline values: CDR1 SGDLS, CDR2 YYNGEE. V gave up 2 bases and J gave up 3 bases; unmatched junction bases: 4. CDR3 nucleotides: TGTGCCAGCAGCGTTGACAGCGGGAGCTACAATGAGCAGTTCTTC. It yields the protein CASSVDSGSYNEQFF.

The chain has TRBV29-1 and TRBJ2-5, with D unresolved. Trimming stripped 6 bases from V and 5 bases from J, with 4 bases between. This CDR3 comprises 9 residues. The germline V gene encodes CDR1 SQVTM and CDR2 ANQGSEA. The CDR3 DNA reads TGCAGCGTGGAGGAGACCCAGTACTTC. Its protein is CSVEETQYF.

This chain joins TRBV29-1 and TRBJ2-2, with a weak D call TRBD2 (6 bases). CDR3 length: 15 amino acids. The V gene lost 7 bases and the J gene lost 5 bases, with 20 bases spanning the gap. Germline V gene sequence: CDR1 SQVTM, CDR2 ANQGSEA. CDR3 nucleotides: TGCAGCGCATCGTCGGGGGTTAGACAAACCGGGGAGCTGTTTTTT. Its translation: CSASSGVRQTGELFF.

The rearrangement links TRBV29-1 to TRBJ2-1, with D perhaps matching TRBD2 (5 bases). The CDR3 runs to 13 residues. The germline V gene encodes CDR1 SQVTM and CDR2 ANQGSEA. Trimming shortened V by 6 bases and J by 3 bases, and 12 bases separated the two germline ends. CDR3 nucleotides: TGCAGCGTGTTCTTCGGGAACTACAATGAGCAGTTCTTC. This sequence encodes CSVFFGNYNEQFF.

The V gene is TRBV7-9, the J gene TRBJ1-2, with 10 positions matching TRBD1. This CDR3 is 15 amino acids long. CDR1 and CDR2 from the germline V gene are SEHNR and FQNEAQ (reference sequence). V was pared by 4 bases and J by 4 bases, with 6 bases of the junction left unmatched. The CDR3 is CASSSGTGASYGYTF. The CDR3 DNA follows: TGTGCCAGCAGCTCCGGGACAGGGGCTTCCTATGGCTACACCTTC.

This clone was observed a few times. The CDR3 reads CASSWGFHQGDTF. CDR3 DNA: TGTGCCAGCAGCTGGGGATTCCACCAAGGGGACACCTTC. The chain joins TRBV7-2 to TRBJ1-2, with D perhaps TRBD1 (5 bases). V was cut by 4 bases and J by 12 bases, with 18 bases left in between. The CDR3 sequence is 13 residues long. CDR1 and CDR2 (germline): SGHTA, FQGNSA.

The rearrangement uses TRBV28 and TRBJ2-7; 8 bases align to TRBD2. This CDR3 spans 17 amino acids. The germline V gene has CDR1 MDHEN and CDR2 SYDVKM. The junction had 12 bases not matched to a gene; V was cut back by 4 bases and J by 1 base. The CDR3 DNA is TGTGCCAGCAGTTCCTTCCCGGGACTAGGGGGGTCCTACGAGCAGTACTTC. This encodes CASSSFPGLGGSYEQYF.